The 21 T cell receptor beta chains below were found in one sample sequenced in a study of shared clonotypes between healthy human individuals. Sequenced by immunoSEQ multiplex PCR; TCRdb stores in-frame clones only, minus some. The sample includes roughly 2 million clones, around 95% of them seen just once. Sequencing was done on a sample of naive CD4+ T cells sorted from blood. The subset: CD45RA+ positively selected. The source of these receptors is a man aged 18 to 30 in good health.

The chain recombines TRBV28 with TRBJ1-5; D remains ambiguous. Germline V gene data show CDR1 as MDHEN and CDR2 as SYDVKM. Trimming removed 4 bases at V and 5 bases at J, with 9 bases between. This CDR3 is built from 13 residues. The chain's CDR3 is CASSYLSDQPQHF. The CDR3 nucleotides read TGTGCCAGCAGTTACCTGTCGGATCAGCCCCAGCATTTT.

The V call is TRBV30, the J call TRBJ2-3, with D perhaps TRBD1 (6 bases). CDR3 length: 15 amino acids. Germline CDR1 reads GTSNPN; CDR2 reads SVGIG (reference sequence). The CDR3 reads CAGAPGTYSTDTQYF. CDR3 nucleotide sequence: TGTGCTGGAGCCCCCGGGACATATAGCACAGATACGCAGTATTTT.

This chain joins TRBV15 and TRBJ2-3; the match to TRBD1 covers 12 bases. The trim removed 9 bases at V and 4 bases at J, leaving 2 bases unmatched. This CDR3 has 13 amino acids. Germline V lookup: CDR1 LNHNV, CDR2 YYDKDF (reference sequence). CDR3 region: CATGQGASDTQYF. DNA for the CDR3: TGTGCCACGGGACAGGGGGCTTCAGATACGCAGTATTTT.

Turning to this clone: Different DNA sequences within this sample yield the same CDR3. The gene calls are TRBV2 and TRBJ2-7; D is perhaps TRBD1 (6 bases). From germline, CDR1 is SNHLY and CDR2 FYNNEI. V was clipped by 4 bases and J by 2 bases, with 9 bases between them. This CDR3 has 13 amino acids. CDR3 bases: TGTGCCAGCAGTGTGACAGGAGCCTACGAGCAGTACTTC. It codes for CASSVTGAYEQYF.

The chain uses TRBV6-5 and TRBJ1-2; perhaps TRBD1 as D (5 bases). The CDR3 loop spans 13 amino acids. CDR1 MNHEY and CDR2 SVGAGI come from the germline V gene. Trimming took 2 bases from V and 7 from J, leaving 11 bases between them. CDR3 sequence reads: CASSYMGPSGYTF. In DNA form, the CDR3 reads TGTGCCAGCAGTTACATGGGGCCTTCTGGCTACACCTTC.

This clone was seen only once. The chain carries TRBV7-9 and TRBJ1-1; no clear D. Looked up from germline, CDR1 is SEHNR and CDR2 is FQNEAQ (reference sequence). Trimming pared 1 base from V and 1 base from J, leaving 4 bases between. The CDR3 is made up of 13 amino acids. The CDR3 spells CASSLVKNTEAFF. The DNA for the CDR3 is TGTGCCAGCAGCTTAGTAAAGAACACTGAAGCTTTCTTT.

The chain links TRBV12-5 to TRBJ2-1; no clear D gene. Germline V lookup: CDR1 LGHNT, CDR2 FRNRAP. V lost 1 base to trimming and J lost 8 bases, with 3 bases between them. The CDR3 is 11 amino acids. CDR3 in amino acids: CASGLEYEQFF. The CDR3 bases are TGTGCTAGTGGTTTGGAGTATGAGCAGTTCTTC.

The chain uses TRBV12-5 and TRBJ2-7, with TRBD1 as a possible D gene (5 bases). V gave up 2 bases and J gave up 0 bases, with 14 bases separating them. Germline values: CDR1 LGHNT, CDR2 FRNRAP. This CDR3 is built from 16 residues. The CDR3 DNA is TGTGCTAGTGGTTTGAGTAGAGGCGACAGCTCCTACGAGCAGTACTTC. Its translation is CASGLSRGDSSYEQYF.

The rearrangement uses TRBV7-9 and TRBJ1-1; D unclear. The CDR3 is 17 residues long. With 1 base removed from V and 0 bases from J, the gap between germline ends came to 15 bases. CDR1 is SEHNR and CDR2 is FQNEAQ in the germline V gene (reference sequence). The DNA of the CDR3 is TGTGCCAGCAGCTTAGGATCACAATTGGGGATGAACACTGAAGCTTTCTTT. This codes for CASSLGSQLGMNTEAFF. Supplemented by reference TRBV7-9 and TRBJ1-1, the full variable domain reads DTGVSQNPRHKITKRGQNVTFRCDPISEHNRLYWYRQTLGQGPEFLTYFQNEAQLEKSRLLSDRFSAERPKGSFSTLEIQRTEQGDSAMYLCASSLGSQLGMNTEAFFGQGTRLTVV.

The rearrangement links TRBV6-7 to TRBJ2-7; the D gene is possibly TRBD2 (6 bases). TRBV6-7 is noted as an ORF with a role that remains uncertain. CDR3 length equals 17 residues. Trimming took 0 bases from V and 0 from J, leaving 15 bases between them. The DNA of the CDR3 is TGTGCCAGCAGTTACTCCCTCTACCTAGCGTACTCCTACGAGCAGTACTTC. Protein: CASSYSLYLAYSYEQYF.

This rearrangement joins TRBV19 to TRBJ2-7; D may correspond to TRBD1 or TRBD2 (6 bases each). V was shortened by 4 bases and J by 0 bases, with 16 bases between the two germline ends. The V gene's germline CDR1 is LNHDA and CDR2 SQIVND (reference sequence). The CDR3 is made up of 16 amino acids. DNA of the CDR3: TGTGCCAGTAGTAGTCCCCCGGGGGCTTACTCCTACGAGCAGTACTTC. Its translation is CASSSPPGAYSYEQYF.

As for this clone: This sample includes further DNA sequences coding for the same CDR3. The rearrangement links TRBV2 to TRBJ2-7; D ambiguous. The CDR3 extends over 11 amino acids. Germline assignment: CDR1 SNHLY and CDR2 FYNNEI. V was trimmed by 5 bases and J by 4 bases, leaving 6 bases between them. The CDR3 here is CASSTEYEQYF. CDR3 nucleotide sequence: TGTGCCAGCAGTACCGAGTACGAGCAGTACTTC.

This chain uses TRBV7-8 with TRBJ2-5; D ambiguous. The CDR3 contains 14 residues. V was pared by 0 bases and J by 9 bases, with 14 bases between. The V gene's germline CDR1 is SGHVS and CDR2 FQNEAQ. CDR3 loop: CASSLAQKGRAQYF. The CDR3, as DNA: TGTGCCAGCAGCTTAGCGCAGAAGGGCCGGGCCCAGTACTTC.

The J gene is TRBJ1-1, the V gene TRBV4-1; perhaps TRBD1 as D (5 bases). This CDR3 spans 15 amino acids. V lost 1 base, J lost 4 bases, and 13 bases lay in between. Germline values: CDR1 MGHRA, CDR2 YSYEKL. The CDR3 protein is CASSQVKGIGTEAFF. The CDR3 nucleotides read TGCGCCAGCAGCCAAGTAAAGGGGATCGGCACTGAAGCTTTCTTT.

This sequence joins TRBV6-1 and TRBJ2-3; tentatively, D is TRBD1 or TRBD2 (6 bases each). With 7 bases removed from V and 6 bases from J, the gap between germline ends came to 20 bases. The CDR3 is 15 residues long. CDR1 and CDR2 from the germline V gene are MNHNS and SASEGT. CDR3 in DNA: TGTGCCAGCAATATGGGGGGCACTCCTTCCGATACGCAGTATTTT. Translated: CASNMGGTPSDTQYF.

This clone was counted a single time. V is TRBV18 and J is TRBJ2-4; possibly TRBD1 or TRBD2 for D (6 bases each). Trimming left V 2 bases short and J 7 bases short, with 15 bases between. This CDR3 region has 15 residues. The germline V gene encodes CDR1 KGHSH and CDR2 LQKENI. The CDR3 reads CASSPTGGSDNIQYF. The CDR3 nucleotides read TGTGCCAGCTCACCAACCGGGGGCTCCGATAACATTCAGTACTTC.

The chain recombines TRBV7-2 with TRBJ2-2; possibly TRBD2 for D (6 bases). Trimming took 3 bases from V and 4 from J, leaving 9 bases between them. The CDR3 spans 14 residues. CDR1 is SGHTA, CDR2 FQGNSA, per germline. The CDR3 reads CASSFGTLTGELFF. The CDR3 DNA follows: TGTGCCAGCAGCTTTGGGACTCTCACCGGGGAGCTGTTTTTT. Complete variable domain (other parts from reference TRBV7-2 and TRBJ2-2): GAGVSQSPSNKVTEKGKDVELRCDPISGHTALYWYRQSLGQGLEFLIYFQGNSAPDKSGLPSDRFSAERTGGSVSTLTIQRTQQEDSAVYLCASSFGTLTGELFFGEGSRLTVL.

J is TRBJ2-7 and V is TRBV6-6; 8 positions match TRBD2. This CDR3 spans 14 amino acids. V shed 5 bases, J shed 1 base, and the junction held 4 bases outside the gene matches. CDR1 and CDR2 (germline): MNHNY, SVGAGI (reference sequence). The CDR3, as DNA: TGTGCCAGCAGTCGACTAGCGAATTCCTACGAGCAGTACTTC. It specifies CASSRLANSYEQYF.

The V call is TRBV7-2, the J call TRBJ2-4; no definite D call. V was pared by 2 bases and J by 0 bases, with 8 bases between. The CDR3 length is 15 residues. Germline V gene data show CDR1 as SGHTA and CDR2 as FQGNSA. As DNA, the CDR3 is TGTGCCAGCAGCTTAATCGCGCTAGCCAAAAACATTCAGTACTTC. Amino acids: CASSLIALAKNIQYF.

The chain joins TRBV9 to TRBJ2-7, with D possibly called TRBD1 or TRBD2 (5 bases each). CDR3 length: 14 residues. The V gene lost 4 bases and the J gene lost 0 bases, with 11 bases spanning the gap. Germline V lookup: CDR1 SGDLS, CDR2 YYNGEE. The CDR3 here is CASSPPGSSYEQYF. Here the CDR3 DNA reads TGTGCCAGCAGCCCCCCAGGGAGCTCCTACGAGCAGTACTTC.

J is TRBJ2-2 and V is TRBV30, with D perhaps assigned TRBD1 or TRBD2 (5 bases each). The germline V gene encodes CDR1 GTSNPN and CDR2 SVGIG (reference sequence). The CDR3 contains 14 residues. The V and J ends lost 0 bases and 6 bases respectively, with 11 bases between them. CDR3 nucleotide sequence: TGTGCCTGGAGTGTATGGGGACGGGCCGGGGAGCTGTTTTTT. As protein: CAWSVWGRAGELFF.